Below are 4 T cell receptor beta chains sequenced from a single sample in a study of blood T cells in healthy people across ages (dated by TCRdb to about 2015). Library preparation employed 5' RACE. A second roughly 6 to 11 cycle PCR used a sample-barcoded 5' primer and a J-beta primer mix. TCRdb reran the public reads through fastp at Q25 and MiXCR, keeping productive beta chains. When rows share a CDR3 protein, they turn into one entry using the most common DNA and genes. The table for this sample lists over 1,500,000 distinct CDR3 sequences; about 39% of them were counted only once. The ten largest clones represent 23% of the sample. The sequenced sample consisted of blood. The receptors were gathered from a human donor in good health.

For this clonotype: Relative to the germline gene, one junction end is altered; a read error may explain this. V and J are TRBV29-1 and TRBJ2-1; D perhaps matches TRBD2 (7 bases). CDR3 length: 17 residues. Germline loops: CDR1 SQVTM, CDR2 ANQGSEA. The CDR3 protein is CSVEDMEGGVSYNEQLF. The CDR3 bases are TGCAGCGTTGAAGATATGGAAGGGGGGGTCTCCTACAACGAGCAGCTCTTC.

V is TRBV4-3 and J is TRBJ2-1, with D perhaps matching TRBD2 (5 bases). V was shortened by 1 base and J by 0 bases, with 19 bases between the two germline ends. Germline CDR1 is LGHNA and CDR2 is YSLEER. There are 19 residues in the CDR3. The CDR3 bases are TGCGCCAGCAGCCAAGGGTCACTGGGGAGACGGAGCTCCTACAATGAGCAGTTCTTC. This codes for CASSQGSLGRRSSYNEQFF.

CDR3 in amino acids: CASSESETVRTQYF. DNA for the CDR3: TGCGCCAGCAGTGAGTCAGAGACGGTGAGGACCCAGTACTTC. This rearrangement joins TRBV10-2 to TRBJ2-5, with D hard to call. Trimming shortened V by 0 bases and J by 7 bases, and 12 bases separated the two germline ends. The CDR3 has 14 amino acids. Germline lookup yields CDR1 WSHSY and CDR2 SAAADI.

This clonotype was counted a few times. V is TRBV12-3 or TRBV12-4 and J is TRBJ2-5, with 7 bases fitting TRBD1. V shed 6 bases and J 2 bases; nucleotides not matched to a gene: 3. CDR3 length equals 13 residues. As DNA, the CDR3 is TGTGCCAGCAGGGGGACAGCTCAAGAGACCCAGTACTTC. Its protein product is CASRGTAQETQYF.